What follows describes a single T cell receptor (beta chain). This entry is derived from a study of blood T cell repertoires in COVID-19. Across the study: Italy, Spain and the United States were the sources of the convalescent and acute COVID-19 samples. PBMCs, B-cell-depleted T cells, or T cells provided the cDNA or gDNA that made up the material.

This CDR3 is 15 amino acids long. V shed 6 bases, J shed 2 bases, and the junction held 2 bases outside the gene matches. Germline CDR1 SNHLY, CDR2 FYNNEI. In the source study's methods: Amplification from reference gene primers served as the basis for estimated nucleated cell counts. Sequencing used immunoSEQ multiplex PCR; TCRdb keeps in-frame clones, though not all of them. V, J and clone size derive from that table, while D and trimming were established from the DNA sequence. The sample carries fewer than 400,000 clones, 85% recorded once. This chain links TRBV2 with TRBJ1-4, with TRBD1 identical over 11 bases. The sequenced material came from peripheral blood. The TCR originated in a woman under 30 with acute or convalescent COVID-19. The CDR3 bases are TGTGCCAGCAGGGACAGGGGGCTGACTAATGAAAAACTGTTTTTT. It codes for CASRDRGLTNEKLFF.